Below are 9 T cell receptor beta chains sequenced from a single sample in a study of technical replicates of blood from a handful of donors. Using immunoSEQ multiplex PCR, the repertoire was profiled, and TCRdb retains in-frame clones only, with some absent. Seen here are about 82,000 clones, around 93% observed once, and the top ten hold about 0.26%. Sample: T cells isolated from PBMCs. The source of these receptors is a human donor in good health.

This clone was observed a few times. V and J are TRBV7-9 and TRBJ2-5, with D perhaps TRBD2 (6 bases). The CDR3 is made up of 14 amino acids. Trimming shortened V by 0 bases and J by 4 bases, and 9 bases separated the two germline ends. CDR1 is SEHNR and CDR2 is FQNEAQ in the germline V gene (reference sequence). CDR3 DNA sequence: TGTGCCAGCAGCTTAGCGGGGGGAGGAGAGACCCAGTACTTC. It is translated as CASSLAGGGETQYF.

The chain couples TRBV2 to TRBJ1-1, with a possible D match to TRBD1 (6 bases). Germline-derived CDR1 and CDR2 are SNHLY and FYNNEI. V was shortened by 8 bases and J by 6 bases, with 13 bases between the two germline ends. CDR3 length: 12 residues. The CDR3 nucleotides read TGTGCCAGCTTTTCTTGGGGGCCTGAAGCTTTCTTT. The encoded protein is CASFSWGPEAFF.

The rearrangement links TRBV28 to TRBJ2-1; 9 nucleotides agree with TRBD1. The CDR3 is made up of 15 amino acids. The germline CDR1 and CDR2 sequences are MDHEN and SYDVKM. V lost 6 bases, J lost 4 bases, and 7 bases stayed unmatched. The CDR3 sequence is CASSPDRGKYNEQFF. The DNA for the CDR3 is TGTGCCAGCAGCCCCGACAGGGGGAAGTACAATGAGCAGTTCTTC. The full variable domain, its missing parts supplied by reference TRBV28 and TRBJ2-1, is DVKVTQSSRYLVKRTGEKVFLECVQDMDHENMFWYRQDPGLGLRLIYFSYDVKMKEKGDIPEGYSVSREKKERFSLILESASTNQTSMYLCASSPDRGKYNEQFFGPGTRLTVL.

The chain joins TRBV5-1 to TRBJ2-5; 7 bases align to TRBD2. V lost 0 bases and J lost 3; bases outside the gene matches: 2. Germline loops: CDR1 SGHRS, CDR2 YFSETQ. The CDR3 is made up of 14 amino acids. The CDR3 region is CASSLGRGKETQYF. CDR3 coding DNA: TGCGCCAGCAGCTTGGGGCGGGGGAAAGAGACCCAGTACTTC. Together with reference TRBV5-1 and TRBJ2-5, the CDR3 gives the full variable domain: KAGVTQTPRYLIKTRGQQVTLSCSPISGHRSVSWYQQTPGQGLQFLFEYFSETQRNKGNFPGRFSGRQFSNSRSEMNVSTLELGDSALYLCASSLGRGKETQYFGPGTRLLVL.

The V gene is TRBV29-1, the J gene TRBJ1-1, with 8 bases identical to TRBD1. V shed 7 bases and J 4 bases; nucleotides not matched to a gene: 8. The CDR3 length is 13 residues. Germline-derived CDR1 and CDR2 are SQVTM and ANQGSEA. The CDR3 region has the DNA TGCAGCGCCCAGACAGGGGCTGGCACTGAAGCTTTCTTT. Encoded protein: CSAQTGAGTEAFF.

Of note for this clone: Other nucleotide sequences in the sample specify the same CDR3. The chain joins TRBV5-1 to TRBJ1-4, with TRBD1 matching over 7 bases. V shed 4 bases and J 0 bases; nucleotides not matched to a gene: 3. Germline lookup yields CDR1 SGHRS and CDR2 YFSETQ. The CDR3 covers 15 residues. The CDR3 region is CASSLQGATNEKLFF. In DNA, the CDR3 is TGCGCCAGCAGCCTCCAGGGGGCAACTAATGAAAAACTGTTTTTT.

This clone was counted a single time. The chain carries TRBV7-6 and TRBJ1-1; no reliable D call. The germline CDR1 and CDR2 sequences are SGHVS and FNYEAQ. The V gene lost 5 bases and the J gene lost 7 bases, with 8 bases spanning the gap. CDR3 length: 11 residues. The CDR3 sequence is CASSPLGEAFF. CDR3 in DNA: TGTGCCAGCAGCCCACTCGGTGAAGCTTTCTTT.

The chain employs TRBV5-4 and TRBJ2-7; 8 positions agree with TRBD1. CDR3 size: 15 residues. Germline trimming cut 4 bases from V and 2 bases from J; bases unmatched to any gene: 8. Germline CDR1 reads SGHNT; CDR2 reads YYREEE (reference sequence). The chain's CDR3 is CASSRDPGQAYEQYF. CDR3 DNA: TGTGCCAGCAGCCGTGACCCGGGACAGGCCTACGAGCAGTACTTC.

This chain joins TRBV10-3 and TRBJ1-3, with D hard to call. CDR3 size: 16 residues. The V gene lost 4 bases and the J gene lost 0 bases, with 13 bases spanning the gap. The germline V gene encodes CDR1 ENHRY and CDR2 SYGVKD. CDR3 DNA sequence: TGTGCCATCAGTGTAAGTGGAGCCAGCTCTGGAAACACCATATATTTT. It is translated as CAISVSGASSGNTIYF.